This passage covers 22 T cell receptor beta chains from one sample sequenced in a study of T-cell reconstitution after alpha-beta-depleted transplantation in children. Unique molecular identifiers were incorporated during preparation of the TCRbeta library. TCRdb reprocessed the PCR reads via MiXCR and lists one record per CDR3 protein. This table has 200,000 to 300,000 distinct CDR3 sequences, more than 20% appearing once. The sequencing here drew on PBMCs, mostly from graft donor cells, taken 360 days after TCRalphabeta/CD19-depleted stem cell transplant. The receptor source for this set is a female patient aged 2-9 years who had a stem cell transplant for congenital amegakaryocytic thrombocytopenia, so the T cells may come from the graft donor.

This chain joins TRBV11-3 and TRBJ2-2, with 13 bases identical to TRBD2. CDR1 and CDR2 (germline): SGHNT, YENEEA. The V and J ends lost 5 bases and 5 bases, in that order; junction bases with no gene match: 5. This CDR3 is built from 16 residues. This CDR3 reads CASSPRLAGGTGELFF. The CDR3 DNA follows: TGTGCCAGCAGCCCCCGACTAGCGGGGGGAACCGGGGAGCTGTTTTTT.

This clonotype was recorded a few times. The CDR3 here is CASSQHWRVGNEQFF. CDR3 bases: TGTGCCAGCAGCCAGCACTGGCGGGTTGGGAATGAGCAGTTCTTC. J is TRBJ2-1 and V is TRBV3-1; TRBD2 is a possible D gene (5 bases). V was trimmed by 3 bases and J by 7 bases, leaving 16 bases between them. The germline gives CDR1 LGHDT, CDR2 YNNKEL (reference sequence). The CDR3 spans 15 residues.

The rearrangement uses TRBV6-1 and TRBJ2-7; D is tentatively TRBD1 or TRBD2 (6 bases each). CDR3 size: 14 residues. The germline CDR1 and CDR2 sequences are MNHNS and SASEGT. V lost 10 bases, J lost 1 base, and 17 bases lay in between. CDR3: CATTRDMISYEQYF. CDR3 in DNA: TGTGCCACAACGCGGGACATGATTTCCTACGAGCAGTACTTC.

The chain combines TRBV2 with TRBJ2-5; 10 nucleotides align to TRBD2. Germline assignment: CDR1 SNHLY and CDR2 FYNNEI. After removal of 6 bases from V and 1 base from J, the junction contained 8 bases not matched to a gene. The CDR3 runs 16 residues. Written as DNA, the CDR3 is TGTGCCAGCAGCCGGACTAGCGGCCTCCTCCAAGAGACCCAGTACTTC. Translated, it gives CASSRTSGLLQETQYF.

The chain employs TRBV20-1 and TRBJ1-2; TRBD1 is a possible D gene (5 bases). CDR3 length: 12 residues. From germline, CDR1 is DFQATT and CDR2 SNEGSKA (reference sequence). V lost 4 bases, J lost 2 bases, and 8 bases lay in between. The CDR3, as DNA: TGCAGTGCTACCTGGACAAACTATGGCTACACCTTC. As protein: CSATWTNYGYTF.

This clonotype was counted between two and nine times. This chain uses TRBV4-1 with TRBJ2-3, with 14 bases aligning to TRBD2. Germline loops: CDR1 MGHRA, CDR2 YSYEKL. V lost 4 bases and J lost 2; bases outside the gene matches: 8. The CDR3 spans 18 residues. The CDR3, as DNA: TGCGCCAGCAGCCTAACCCCGGGACTAGCGGGGGTCACAGATACGCAGTATTTT. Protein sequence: CASSLTPGLAGVTDTQYF.

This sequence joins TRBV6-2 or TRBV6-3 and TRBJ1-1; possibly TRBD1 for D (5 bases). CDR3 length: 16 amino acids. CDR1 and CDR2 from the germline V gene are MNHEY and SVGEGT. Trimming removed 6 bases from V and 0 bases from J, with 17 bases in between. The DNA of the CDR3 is TGTGCCAGCAGGAAGTTTCAACAGGCGATGAACACTGAAGCTTTCTTT. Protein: CASRKFQQAMNTEAFF.

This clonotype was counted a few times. CDR3 bases: TGTGCCAGCACCCCCGGGGGGACTCCGATTAACACCGGGGAGCTGTTTTTT. Residues: CASTPGGTPINTGELFF. The chain carries TRBV28 and TRBJ2-2; TRBD2 matches at 7 bases. V was pared by 7 bases and J by 2 bases, with 13 bases of the junction left unmatched. The CDR3 has 17 residues. Looked up from germline, CDR1 is MDHEN and CDR2 is SYDVKM. Combining the CDR3 with reference TRBV28 and TRBJ2-2 gives the whole variable domain DVKVTQSSRYLVKRTGEKVFLECVQDMDHENMFWYRQDPGLGLRLIYFSYDVKMKEKGDIPEGYSVSREKKERFSLILESASTNQTSMYLCASTPGGTPINTGELFFGEGSRLTVL.

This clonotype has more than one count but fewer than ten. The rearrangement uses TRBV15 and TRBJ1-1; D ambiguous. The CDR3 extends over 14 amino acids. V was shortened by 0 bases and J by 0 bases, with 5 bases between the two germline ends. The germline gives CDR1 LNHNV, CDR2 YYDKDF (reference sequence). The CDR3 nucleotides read TGTGCCACCAGCAGAGATGGGATGAACACTGAAGCTTTCTTT. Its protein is CATSRDGMNTEAFF.

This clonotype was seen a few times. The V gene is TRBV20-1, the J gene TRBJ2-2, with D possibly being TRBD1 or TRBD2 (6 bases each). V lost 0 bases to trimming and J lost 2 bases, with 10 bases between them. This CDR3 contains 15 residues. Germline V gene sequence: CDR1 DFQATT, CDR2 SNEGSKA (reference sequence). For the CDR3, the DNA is TGCAGTGCTAGAGATCCGGGGGCTAACACCGGGGAGCTGTTTTTT. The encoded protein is CSARDPGANTGELFF.

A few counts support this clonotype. CDR3 nucleotide sequence: TGTGCCAGCAGCCTCAGCCTGGGACTAGACCGCTACAATGAGCAGTTCTTC. Its translation: CASSLSLGLDRYNEQFF. The chain has TRBV9 and TRBJ2-1; TRBD2 matches at 8 bases. Germline V lookup: CDR1 SGDLS, CDR2 YYNGEE. The length of the CDR3 is 17 residues. J lost 3 bases, V lost 4 bases, and 12 bases had no gene match.

The CDR3 reads CASSYYAGGAGETQYF. As DNA, the CDR3 is TGTGCCAGCAGTTACTACGCCGGGGGGGCCGGAGAGACCCAGTACTTC. The chain has TRBV6-5 and TRBJ2-5, with 8 nucleotides matching TRBD2. V shed 1 base and J 4 bases; nucleotides not matched to a gene: 8. CDR1 is MNHEY, CDR2 SVGAGI, per germline. The CDR3 spans 16 residues.

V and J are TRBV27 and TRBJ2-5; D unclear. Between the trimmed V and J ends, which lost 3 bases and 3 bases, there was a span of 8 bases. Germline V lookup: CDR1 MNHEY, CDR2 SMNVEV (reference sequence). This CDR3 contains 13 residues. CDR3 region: CASSFRWEETQYF. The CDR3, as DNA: TGTGCCAGCAGTTTTAGGTGGGAAGAGACCCAGTACTTC.

Here the CDR3 DNA reads TGTGCCATCAGTGACGGGGGCGCTTCGGAAAAACTGTTTTTT. Its translation is CAISDGGASEKLFF. The rearrangement joins TRBV10-3 to TRBJ1-4, with D perhaps TRBD1 (6 bases). CDR3 size: 14 residues. V was trimmed by 3 bases and J by 8 bases, leaving 13 bases between them. CDR1 is ENHRY and CDR2 is SYGVKD in the germline V gene.

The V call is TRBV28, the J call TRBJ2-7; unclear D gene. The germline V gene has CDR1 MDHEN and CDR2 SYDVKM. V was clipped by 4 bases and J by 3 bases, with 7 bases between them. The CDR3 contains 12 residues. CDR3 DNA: TGTGCCAGCAGTTCCACCCTCTACGAGCAGTACTTC. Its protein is CASSSTLYEQYF.

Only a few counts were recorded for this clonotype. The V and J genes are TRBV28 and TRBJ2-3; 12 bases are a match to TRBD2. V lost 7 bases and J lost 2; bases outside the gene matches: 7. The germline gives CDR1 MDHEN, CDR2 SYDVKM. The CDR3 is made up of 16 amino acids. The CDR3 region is CASTEGLAGLTDTQYF. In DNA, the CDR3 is TGTGCCAGCACCGAAGGACTAGCGGGGCTCACAGATACGCAGTATTTT.

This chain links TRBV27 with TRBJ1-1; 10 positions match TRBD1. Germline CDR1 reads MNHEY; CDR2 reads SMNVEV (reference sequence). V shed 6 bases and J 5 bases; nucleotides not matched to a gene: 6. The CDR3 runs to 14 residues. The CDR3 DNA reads TGTGCCAGCAGACGCCGGGACAGGGGAACTGAAGCTTTCTTT. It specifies CASRRRDRGTEAFF.

CDR3 in amino acids: CASSRDTNYGYTF. The CDR3 DNA reads as TGCGCCAGCAGCAGGGACACTAACTATGGCTACACCTTC. The genes are TRBV5-1 and TRBJ1-2, with TRBD1 as a possible D gene (6 bases). The length of the CDR3 is 13 residues. Trimming pared 4 bases from V and 0 bases from J, leaving 7 bases between. Germline CDR1 and CDR2: SGHRS and YFSETQ.

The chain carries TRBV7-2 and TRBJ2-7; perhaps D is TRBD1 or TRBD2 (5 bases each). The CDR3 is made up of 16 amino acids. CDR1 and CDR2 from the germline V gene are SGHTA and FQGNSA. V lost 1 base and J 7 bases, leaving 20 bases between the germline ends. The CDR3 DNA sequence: TGTGCCAGCAGCTTAGGGGTGGGGGTAACGGGGAGAGAGCAGTACTTC. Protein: CASSLGVGVTGREQYF.

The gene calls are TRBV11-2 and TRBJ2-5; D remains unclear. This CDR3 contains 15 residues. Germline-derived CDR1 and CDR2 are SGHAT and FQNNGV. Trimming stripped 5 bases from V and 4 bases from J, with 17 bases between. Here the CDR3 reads CASSHNGYFGETQYF. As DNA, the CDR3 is TGTGCCAGCAGCCATAACGGTTATTTCGGAGAGACCCAGTACTTC.

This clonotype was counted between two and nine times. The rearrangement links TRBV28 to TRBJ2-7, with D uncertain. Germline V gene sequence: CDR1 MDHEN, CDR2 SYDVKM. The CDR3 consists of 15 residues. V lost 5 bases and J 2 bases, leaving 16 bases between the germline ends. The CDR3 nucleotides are TGTGCCAGCAGTAACCGTGGTTTGGGCACCTACGAGCAGTACTTC. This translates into CASSNRGLGTYEQYF.

CDR3 coding DNA: TGTGCCAGCAGTCCCCCGGGACAGGGTCGAAACATTCAGTACTTC. As protein: CASSPPGQGRNIQYF. The chain is built from TRBV2 and TRBJ2-4; 9 bases fit TRBD1. Trimming took 5 bases from V and 6 from J; bases not matched to a gene: 8. There are 15 residues in the CDR3. In germline, CDR1 is SNHLY, CDR2 FYNNEI.